The present TCR beta chain was sequenced within a study of Ad26.COV2.S vaccination and SARS-CoV-2 variants. Whole-study results and caveats: Higher spike-specific TCR breadth was found in vaccine recipients than in placebo recipients.

Details on this clone: Its target is not known.

Treatment of the sample: over 15 received Ad26.COV2.S at low or high dose, single or two shots; a few received placebo; per-sample allocation not given. Day 63 following the first vaccine or placebo injection was when the samples were taken. The CDR3 covers 17 residues. The V and J ends lost 1 base and 5 bases, in that order; junction bases with no gene match: 11. The germline gives CDR1 SGHAT, CDR2 FQNNGV. The method was immunoSEQ multiplex PCR; TCRdb's version includes in-frame clones alone and lacks a portion of them. This table has some 480,000 clones, roughly 89% appearing once. The TCR comes from a person aged 18-60 years who received the Ad26.COV2.S COVID-19 vaccine or a placebo. The gene calls are TRBV11-2 and TRBJ2-1; TRBD2 matches 7 bases. The material was peripheral blood, obtained in a trial of Ad26.COV2.S vaccine versus placebo. In nucleotides, the CDR3 is TGTGCCAGCAGCTTAGTAGGGCGACTAGCCGGTAACAATGAGCAGTTCTTC. Amino acid sequence: CASSLVGRLAGNNEQFF.